This paragraph covers one TCR beta chain sequence. The sample originates from a study of blood T cell repertoires in COVID-19. Study overall: Acute-phase and convalescent COVID-19 samples originated in the United States, Italy and Spain.

Authors' processing steps: How many nucleated cells were present was estimated from reference gene primer amplification. Sequencing was performed with immunoSEQ multiplex PCR; in TCRdb, only in-frame clones are kept and a portion is missing. Clone size and the V and J calls come from that table; the DNA yielded D and trimming. The sample has over 250,000 clones; around nine tenths are singletons. Cohorts were based on clinical histories the participants reported. The sequence was obtained from a woman aged 18-29 years who had recovered from COVID-19. The source material was PBMCs or T cells enriched from blood (not recorded which).

The CDR3 DNA reads as TGTGCTAGTGGTTTTTCTGGGGGGGGGCACACTGAAGCTTTCTTT. This encodes CASGFSGGGHTEAFF. The V gene is TRBV12-5, the J gene TRBJ1-1, with D perhaps TRBD1 (6 bases). Germline lookup yields CDR1 LGHNT and CDR2 FRNRAP. This CDR3 contains 15 residues. Trimming took 3 bases from V and 3 from J, leaving 14 bases between them. Full variable domain (missing parts from reference TRBV12-5 and TRBJ1-1): DARVTQTPRHKVTEMGQEVTMRCQPILGHNTVFWYRQTMMQGLELLAYFRNRAPLDDSGMPKDRFSAEMPDATLATLKIQPSEPRDSAVYFCASGFSGGGHTEAFFGQGTRLTVV.